These T cell receptor beta chains were read from a single sample in a study of CD8+CD57+ T cells in acquired aplastic anemia. TCRdb recomputed calls from the reads with MiXCR, one row per CDR3 protein. The sample shows about 160,000 distinct CDR3 sequences, around half of them seen only once. Sequencing was carried out using sorted CD4+, CD8+, or CD8+CD57+ T cells (not recorded which) from PBMCs. These receptors were obtained from a human donor with aplastic anemia. CDR3s leave out the opening cysteine and the closing phenylalanine or tryptophan. Each record gives: V gene, J gene, CDR3 protein.

TRBV13	TRBJ2-5	ASSLGGSAGETQY
TRBV5-1	TRBJ2-3	ASSLAGGAIDTQY
TRBV5-4	TRBJ1-3	ASRATPGNTIY
TRBV10-3	TRBJ1-1	AISESGFRGTEAF
TRBV5-6	TRBJ1-6	ASSLGEGGYNSPLH
TRBV5-4	TRBJ1-2	ASTTAGGGYGYT
TRBV4-2	TRBJ1-5	ASSQEVRGSNQPQH
TRBV4-2	TRBJ1-2	ASSQEGDRTYGYT
TRBV7-9	TRBJ2-7	ASSLQRISYEQY
TRBV7-9	TRBJ2-7	ASSGWGAYEQY
TRBV10-3	TRBJ2-7	AIRPHLAGAAYEQY
TRBV10-3	TRBJ1-4	AISDRDRAEKLF
TRBV15	TRBJ1-2	ATSSDNYGYT
TRBV7-3	TRBJ1-1	ASSLNYGNTEAF
TRBV19	TRBJ1-1	ASRQGYGNTEAF
TRBV19	TRBJ2-3	ATQGALTDTQY
TRBV20-1	TRBJ2-3	SARGRDPGTDTQY
TRBV6-1	TRBJ2-3	ASSERGGRPTDTQY
TRBV15	TRBJ1-5	ATSSLQGGSNQPQH
TRBV7-6	TRBJ2-2	ASSHTSGQLF
TRBV5-4	TRBJ1-1	ASSFRGLGTEAF
TRBV6-4	TRBJ1-5	ASSESGGNQPQH
TRBV24-1	TRBJ2-2	ATSIISGENTEGLF
TRBV29-1	TRBJ1-4	SVEAAGYEKLF
TRBV3-1	TRBJ1-6	ASSDRPVTHPIPPLH
TRBV3-1	TRBJ1-1	ASSHLSTEAF
TRBV15	TRBJ2-1	ATSRSLRGSMYNEQF
TRBV24-1	TRBJ1-2	ATSDRTGEPYGYT
TRBV6-1	TRBJ1-1	ASSDYQGATEAF
TRBV2	TRBJ1-5	ASSEKGNQPQH
TRBV6-1	TRBJ2-7	ASSRLDRVGSLWEQY
TRBV2	TRBJ1-1	ARGGQGVSEAF
TRBV12-3/TRBV12-4	TRBJ1-2	ASSLALDRVGGGYT
TRBV20-1	TRBJ1-5	SAHPRADGMGGNQPQH
TRBV18	TRBJ1-3	ASSPVAGDPGNTIY
TRBV7-2	TRBJ2-7	ASSFDRRYEQY
TRBV4-1	TRBJ2-1	ASSQDPSGTYSYNEQF
TRBV24-1	TRBJ1-2	ATSDATSNYGYT
TRBV6-1	TRBJ1-2	ASSSQGTLGTNYGYT
TRBV30	TRBJ1-4	AWSRGTKNEKLF
TRBV20-1	TRBJ1-4	SARDSGEKLF
TRBV7-2	TRBJ1-4	ASSFLF
TRBV10-3	TRBJ2-5	ASLGGGLAGETQY
TRBV27	TRBJ2-3	ASSPGLAGSTDTQY
TRBV6-5	TRBJ2-1	ASSEGGGRANEQF